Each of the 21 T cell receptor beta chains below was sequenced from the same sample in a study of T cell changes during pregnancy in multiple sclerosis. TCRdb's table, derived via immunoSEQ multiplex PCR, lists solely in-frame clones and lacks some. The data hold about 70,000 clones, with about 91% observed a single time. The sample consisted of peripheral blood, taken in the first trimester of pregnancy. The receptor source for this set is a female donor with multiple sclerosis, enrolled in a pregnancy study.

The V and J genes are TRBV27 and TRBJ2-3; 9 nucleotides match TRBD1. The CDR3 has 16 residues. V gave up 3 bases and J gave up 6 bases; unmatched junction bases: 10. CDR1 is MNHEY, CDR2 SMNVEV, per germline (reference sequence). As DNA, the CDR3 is TGTGCCAGCAGTTTCGGACAGGGGCGAGGTGGGGATACGCAGTATTTT. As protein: CASSFGQGRGGDTQYF.

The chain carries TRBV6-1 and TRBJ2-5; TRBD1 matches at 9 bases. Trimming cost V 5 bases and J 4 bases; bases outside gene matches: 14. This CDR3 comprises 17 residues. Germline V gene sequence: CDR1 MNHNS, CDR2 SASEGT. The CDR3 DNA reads TGTGCCAGCAGTCAAGATCCCCGAGGACAGGGGCGAGAGACCCAGTACTTC. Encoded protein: CASSQDPRGQGRETQYF.

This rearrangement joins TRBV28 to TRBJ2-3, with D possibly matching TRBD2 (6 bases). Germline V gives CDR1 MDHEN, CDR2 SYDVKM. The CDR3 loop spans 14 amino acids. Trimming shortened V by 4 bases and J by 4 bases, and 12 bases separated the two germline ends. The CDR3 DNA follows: TGTGCCAGCAGTTGGGACTCCGGGGCAGATACGCAGTATTTT. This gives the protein CASSWDSGADTQYF.

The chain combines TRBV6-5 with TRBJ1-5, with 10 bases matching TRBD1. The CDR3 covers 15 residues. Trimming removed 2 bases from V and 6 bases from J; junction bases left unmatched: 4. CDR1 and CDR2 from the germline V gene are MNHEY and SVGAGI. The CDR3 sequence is CASSYGTGAGQPQHF. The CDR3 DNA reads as TGTGCCAGCAGTTACGGGACAGGGGCGGGTCAGCCCCAGCATTTT.

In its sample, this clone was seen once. CDR3 nucleotide sequence: TGCGCCAGCAGCTTGAGTTCAGGGATCAATCAGCCCCAGCATTTT. It is translated as CASSLSSGINQPQHF. The chain combines TRBV5-1 with TRBJ1-5, with a possible D match to TRBD1 (5 bases). Between the trimmed V and J ends, which lost 1 base and 3 bases, there was a span of 11 bases. This CDR3 is 15 amino acids long. Germline V lookup: CDR1 SGHRS, CDR2 YFSETQ.

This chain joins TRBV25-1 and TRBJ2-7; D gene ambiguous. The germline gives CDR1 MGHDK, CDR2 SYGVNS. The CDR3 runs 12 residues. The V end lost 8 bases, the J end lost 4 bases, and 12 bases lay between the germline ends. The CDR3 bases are TGTGCCAGCGGCAGATTTTTATACGAGCAGTACTTC. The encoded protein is CASGRFLYEQYF.

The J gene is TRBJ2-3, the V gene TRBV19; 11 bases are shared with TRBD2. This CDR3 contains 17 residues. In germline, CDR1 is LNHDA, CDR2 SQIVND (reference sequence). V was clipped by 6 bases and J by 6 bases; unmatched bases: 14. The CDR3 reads CASRPTLGLAVVDTQYF. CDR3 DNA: TGTGCCAGTAGGCCCACCTTGGGACTAGCGGTGGTTGATACGCAGTATTTT.

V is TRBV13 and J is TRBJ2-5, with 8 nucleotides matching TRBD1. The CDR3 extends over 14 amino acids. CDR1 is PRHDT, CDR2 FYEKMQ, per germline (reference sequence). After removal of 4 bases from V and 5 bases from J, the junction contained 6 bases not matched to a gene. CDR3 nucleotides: TGTGCCAGCAGCTCTACAGGGGGTGCGGAGACCCAGTACTTC. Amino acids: CASSSTGGAETQYF.

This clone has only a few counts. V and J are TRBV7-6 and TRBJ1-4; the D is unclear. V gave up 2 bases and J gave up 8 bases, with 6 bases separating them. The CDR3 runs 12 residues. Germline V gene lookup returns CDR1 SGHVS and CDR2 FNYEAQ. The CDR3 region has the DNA TGTGCCAGCAGCTTACCGGGGGAAAAACTGTTTTTT. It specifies CASSLPGEKLFF.

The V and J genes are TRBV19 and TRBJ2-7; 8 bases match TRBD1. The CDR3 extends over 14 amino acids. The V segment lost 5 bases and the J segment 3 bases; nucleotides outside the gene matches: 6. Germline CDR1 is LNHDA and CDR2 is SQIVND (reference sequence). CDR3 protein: CASSFRDRRYEQYF. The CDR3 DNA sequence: TGTGCCAGTAGTTTCCGGGACAGGCGCTACGAGCAGTACTTC.

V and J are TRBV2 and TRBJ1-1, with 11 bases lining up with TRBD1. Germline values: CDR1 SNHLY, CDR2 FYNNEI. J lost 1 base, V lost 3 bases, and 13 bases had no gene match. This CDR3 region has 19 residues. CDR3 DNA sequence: TGTGCCAGCAGTGATGGTATTAGTAGGGACAGGGGGAAGAACACTGAAGCTTTCTTT. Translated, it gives CASSDGISRDRGKNTEAFF. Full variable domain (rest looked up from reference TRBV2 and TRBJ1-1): EPEVTQTPSHQVTQMGQEVILRCVPISNHLYFYWYRQILGQKVEFLVSFYNNEISEKSEIFDDQFSVERPDGSNFTLKIRSTKLEDSAMYFCASSDGISRDRGKNTEAFFGQGTRLTVV.

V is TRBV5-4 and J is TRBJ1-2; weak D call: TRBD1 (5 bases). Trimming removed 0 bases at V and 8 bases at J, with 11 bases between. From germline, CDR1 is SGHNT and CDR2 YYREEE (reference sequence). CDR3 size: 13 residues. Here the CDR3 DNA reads TGTGCCAGCAGCTTGGATCGGGGGAGAGGCTACACCTTC. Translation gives CASSLDRGRGYTF.

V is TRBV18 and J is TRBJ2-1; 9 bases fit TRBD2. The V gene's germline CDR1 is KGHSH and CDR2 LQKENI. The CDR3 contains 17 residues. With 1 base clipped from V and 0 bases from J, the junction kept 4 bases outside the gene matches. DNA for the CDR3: TGTGCCAGCTCACCACGTCCTAGCGGGGTCTCCTACAATGAGCAGTTCTTC. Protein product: CASSPRPSGVSYNEQFF.

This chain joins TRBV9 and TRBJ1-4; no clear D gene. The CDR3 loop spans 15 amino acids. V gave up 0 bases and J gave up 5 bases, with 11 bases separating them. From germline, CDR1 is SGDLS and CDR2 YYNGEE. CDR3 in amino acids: CASSVGMGSNEKLFF. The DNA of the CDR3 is TGTGCCAGCAGCGTAGGGATGGGTAGCAATGAAAAACTGTTTTTT.

CDR3 bases: TGTGCCAGCAGCCTAGGAAGTGGGGGACAGGGGAAAGATTCACGTGGCTACACCTTC. As protein: CASSLGSGGQGKDSRGYTF. This sequence joins TRBV9 and TRBJ1-2; TRBD1 matches 10 bases. The CDR3 extends over 19 amino acids. V dropped 4 bases and J dropped 7; count of bases not matched to a gene: 22. The V gene's germline CDR1 is SGDLS and CDR2 YYNGEE.

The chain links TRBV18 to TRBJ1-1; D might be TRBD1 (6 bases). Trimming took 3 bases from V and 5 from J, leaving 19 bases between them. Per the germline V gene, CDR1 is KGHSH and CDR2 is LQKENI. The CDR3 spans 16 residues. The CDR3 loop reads CASSPKEQGGGTEAFF. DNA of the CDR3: TGTGCCAGCTCACCGAAGGAACAGGGCGGGGGTACTGAAGCTTTCTTT. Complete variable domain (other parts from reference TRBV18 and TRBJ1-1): NAGVMQNPRHLVRRRGQEARLRCSPMKGHSHVYWYRQLPEEGLKFMVYLQKENIIDESGMPKERFSAEFPKEGPSILRIQQVVRGDSAAYFCASSPKEQGGGTEAFFGQGTRLTVV.

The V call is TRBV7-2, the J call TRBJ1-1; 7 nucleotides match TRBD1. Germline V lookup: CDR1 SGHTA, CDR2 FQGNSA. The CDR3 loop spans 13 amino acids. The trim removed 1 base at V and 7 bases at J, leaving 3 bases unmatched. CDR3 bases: TGTGCCAGCAGCTTAGGACAGGGATATGAAGCTTTCTTT. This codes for CASSLGQGYEAFF.

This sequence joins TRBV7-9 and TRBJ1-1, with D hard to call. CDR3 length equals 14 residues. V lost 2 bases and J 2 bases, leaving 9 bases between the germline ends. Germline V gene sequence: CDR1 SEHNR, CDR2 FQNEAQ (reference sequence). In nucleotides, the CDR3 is TGTGCCAGCAGCTTACAACAGCCTAACACTGAAGCTTTCTTT. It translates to CASSLQQPNTEAFF. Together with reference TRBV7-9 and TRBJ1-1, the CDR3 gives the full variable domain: DTGVSQNPRHKITKRGQNVTFRCDPISEHNRLYWYRQTLGQGPEFLTYFQNEAQLEKSRLLSDRFSAERPKGSFSTLEIQRTEQGDSAMYLCASSLQQPNTEAFFGQGTRLTVV.

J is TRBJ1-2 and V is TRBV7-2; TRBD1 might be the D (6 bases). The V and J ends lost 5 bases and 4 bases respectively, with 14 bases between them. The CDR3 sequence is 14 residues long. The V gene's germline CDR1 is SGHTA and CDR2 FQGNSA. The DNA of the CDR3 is TGTGCCAGCAGCGTAGACGGACAGAGCTATGGCTACACCTTC. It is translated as CASSVDGQSYGYTF.

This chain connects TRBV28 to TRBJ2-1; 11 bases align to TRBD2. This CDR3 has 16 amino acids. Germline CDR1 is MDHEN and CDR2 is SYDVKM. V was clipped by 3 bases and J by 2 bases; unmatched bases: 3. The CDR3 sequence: CASSFGSGRAYNEQFF. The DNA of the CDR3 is TGTGCCAGCAGTTTCGGTAGCGGGAGGGCCTACAATGAGCAGTTCTTC.

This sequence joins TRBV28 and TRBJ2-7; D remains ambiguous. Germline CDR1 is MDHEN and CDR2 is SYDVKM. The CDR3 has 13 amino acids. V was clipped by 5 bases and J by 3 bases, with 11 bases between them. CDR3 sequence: CASSPTYNYEQYF. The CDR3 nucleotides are TGTGCCAGCAGTCCAACTTATAACTACGAGCAGTACTTC.